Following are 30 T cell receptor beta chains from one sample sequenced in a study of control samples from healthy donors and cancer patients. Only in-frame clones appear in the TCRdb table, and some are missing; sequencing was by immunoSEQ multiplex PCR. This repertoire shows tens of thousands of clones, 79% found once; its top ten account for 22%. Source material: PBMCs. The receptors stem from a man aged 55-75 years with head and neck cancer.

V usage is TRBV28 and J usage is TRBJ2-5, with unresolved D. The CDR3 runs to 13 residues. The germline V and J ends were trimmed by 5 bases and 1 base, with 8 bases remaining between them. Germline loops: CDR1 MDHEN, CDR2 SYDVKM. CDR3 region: CASSPPTQETQYF. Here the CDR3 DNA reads TGTGCCAGCAGTCCCCCCACCCAAGAGACCCAGTACTTC.

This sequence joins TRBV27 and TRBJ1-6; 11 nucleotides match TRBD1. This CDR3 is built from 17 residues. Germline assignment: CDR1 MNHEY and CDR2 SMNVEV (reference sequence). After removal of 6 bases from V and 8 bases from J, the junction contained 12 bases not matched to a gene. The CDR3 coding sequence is TGTGCCAGCAGCCCAAATAGGACAGGGGGCAGGGATTCACCCCTCCACTTT. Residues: CASSPNRTGGRDSPLHF.

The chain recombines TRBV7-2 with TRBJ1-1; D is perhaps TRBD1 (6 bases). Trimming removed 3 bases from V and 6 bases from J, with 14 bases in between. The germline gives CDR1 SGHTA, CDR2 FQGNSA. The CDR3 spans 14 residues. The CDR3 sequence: CASSFSLGGAEAFF. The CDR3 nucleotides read TGTGCCAGCAGCTTTAGTCTGGGGGGCGCTGAAGCTTTCTTT.

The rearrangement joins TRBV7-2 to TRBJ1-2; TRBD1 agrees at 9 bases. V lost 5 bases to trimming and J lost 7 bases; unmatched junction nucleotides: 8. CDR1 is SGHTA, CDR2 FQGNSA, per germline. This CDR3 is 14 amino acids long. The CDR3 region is CASSDTGGAGGYTF. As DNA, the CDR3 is TGTGCCAGCAGCGATACAGGGGGCGCCGGTGGCTACACCTTC.

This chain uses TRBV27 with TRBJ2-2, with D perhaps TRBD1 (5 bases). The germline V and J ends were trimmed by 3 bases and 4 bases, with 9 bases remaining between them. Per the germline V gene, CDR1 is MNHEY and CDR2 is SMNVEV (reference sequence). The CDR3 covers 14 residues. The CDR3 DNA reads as TGTGCCAGCAGTTTTCAGGGAAGCACCGGGGAGCTGTTTTTT. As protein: CASSFQGSTGELFF.

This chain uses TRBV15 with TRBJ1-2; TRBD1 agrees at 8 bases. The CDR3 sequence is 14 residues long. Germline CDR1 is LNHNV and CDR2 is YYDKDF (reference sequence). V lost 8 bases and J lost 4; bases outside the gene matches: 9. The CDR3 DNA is TGTGCCACCTCCCTGGGACAGGAAATCTATGGCTACACCTTC. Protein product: CATSLGQEIYGYTF.

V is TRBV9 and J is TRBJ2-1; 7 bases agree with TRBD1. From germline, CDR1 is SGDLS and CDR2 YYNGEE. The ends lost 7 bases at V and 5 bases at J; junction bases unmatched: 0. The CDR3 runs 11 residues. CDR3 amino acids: CASGTDNEQFF. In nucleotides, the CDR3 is TGTGCCAGCGGGACAGACAATGAGCAGTTCTTC.

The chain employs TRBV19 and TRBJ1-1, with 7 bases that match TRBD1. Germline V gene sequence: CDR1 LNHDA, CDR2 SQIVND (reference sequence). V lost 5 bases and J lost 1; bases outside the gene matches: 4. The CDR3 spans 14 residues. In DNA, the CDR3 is TGTGCCAGTAGTCCGTGGGACAGGAACACTGAAGCTTTCTTT. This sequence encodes CASSPWDRNTEAFF.

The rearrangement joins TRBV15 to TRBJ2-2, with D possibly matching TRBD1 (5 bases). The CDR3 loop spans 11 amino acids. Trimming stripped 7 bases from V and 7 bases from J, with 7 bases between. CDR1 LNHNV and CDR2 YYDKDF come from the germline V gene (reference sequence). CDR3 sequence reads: CATTTGGELFF. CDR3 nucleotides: TGTGCCACCACCACAGGCGGGGAGCTGTTTTTT.

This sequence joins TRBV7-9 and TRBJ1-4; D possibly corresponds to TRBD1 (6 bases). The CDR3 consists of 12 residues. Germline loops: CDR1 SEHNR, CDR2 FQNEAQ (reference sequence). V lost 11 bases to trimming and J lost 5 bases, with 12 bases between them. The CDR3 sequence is CAHGQMNEKLFF. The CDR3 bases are TGTGCCCATGGACAGATGAATGAAAAACTGTTTTTT.

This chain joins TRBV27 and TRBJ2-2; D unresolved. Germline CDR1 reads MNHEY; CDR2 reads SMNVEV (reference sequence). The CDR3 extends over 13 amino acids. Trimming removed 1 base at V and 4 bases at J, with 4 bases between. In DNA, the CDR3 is TGTGCCAGCAGTTTATTTCCCACCGGGGAGCTGTTTTTT. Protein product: CASSLFPTGELFF.

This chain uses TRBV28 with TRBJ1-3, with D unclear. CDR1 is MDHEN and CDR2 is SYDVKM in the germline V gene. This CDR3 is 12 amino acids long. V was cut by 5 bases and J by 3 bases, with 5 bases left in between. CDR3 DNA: TGTGCCAGCAGTCCCAATGGAAACACCATATATTTT. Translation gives CASSPNGNTIYF.

The CDR3: CASSFSDTQYF. The CDR3 nucleotides read TGTGCCAGCAGTTTTTCAGATACGCAGTATTTT. The V and J genes are TRBV27 and TRBJ2-3; D unclear. The germline V gene has CDR1 MNHEY and CDR2 SMNVEV (reference sequence). The CDR3 runs 11 residues. V was shortened by 3 bases and J by 4 bases, with 2 bases between the two germline ends.

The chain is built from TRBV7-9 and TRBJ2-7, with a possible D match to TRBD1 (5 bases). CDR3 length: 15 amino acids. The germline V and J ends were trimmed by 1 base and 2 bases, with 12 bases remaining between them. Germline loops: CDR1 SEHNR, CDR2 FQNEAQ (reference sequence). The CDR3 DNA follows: TGTGCCAGCAGCTTAGTATCAGGGCGACCCTACGAGCAGTACTTC. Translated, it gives CASSLVSGRPYEQYF.

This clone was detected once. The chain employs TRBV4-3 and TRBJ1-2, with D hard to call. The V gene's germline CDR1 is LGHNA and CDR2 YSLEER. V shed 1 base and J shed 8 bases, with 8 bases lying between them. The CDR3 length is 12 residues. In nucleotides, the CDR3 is TGCGCCAGCAGCCAAGGCCAGAGAGGCTACACCTTC. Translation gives CASSQGQRGYTF.

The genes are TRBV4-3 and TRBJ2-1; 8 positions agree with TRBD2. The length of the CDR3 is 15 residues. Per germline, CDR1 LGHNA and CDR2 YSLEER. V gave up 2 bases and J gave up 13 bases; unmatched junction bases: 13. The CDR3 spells CASSQHRAGVYFQFF. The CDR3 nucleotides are TGCGCCAGCAGCCAACACAGAGCGGGAGTATATTTCCAGTTCTTC.

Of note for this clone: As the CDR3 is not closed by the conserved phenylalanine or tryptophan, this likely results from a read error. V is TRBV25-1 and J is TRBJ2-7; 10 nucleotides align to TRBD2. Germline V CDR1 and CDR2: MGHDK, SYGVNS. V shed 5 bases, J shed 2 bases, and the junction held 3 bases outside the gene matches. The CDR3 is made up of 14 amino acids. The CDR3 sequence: CASSQAGGPYEQYL. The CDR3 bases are TGTGCCAGCAGTCAAGCGGGAGGGCCCTACGAGCAGTACCTC.

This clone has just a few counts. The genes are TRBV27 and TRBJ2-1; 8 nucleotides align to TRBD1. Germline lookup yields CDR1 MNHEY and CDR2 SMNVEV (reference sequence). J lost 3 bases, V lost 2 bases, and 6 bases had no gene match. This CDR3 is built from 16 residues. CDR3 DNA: TGTGCCAGCAGTTTAAATTACGGGACAGGCTACAATGAGCAGTTCTTC. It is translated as CASSLNYGTGYNEQFF.

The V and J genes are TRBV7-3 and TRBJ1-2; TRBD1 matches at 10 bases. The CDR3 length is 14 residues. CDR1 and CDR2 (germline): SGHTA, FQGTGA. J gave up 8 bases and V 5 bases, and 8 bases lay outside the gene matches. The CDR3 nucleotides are TGTGCCAGCAGCGCCGCCGGGACAGGGGAAGGCTACACCTTC. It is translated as CASSAAGTGEGYTF.

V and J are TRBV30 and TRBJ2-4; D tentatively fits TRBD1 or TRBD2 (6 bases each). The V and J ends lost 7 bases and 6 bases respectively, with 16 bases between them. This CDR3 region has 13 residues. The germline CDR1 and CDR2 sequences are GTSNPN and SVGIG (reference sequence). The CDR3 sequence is CASQGGQGNIQYF. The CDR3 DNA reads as TGTGCCTCACAAGGGGGGCAGGGAAACATTCAGTACTTC. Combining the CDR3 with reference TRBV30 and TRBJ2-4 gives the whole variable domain SQTIHQWPATLVQPVGSPLSLECTVEGTSNPNLYWYRQAAGRGLQLLFYSVGIGQISSEVPQNLSASRPQDRQFILSSKKLLLSDSGFYLCASQGGQGNIQYFGAGTRLSVL.

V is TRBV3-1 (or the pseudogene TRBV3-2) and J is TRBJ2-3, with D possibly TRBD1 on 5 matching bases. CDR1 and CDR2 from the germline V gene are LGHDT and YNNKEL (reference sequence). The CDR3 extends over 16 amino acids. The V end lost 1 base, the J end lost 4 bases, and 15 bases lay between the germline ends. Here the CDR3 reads CASSQVLGRAADTQYF. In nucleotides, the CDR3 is TGTGCCAGCAGCCAAGTCTTGGGCAGGGCGGCAGATACGCAGTATTTT.

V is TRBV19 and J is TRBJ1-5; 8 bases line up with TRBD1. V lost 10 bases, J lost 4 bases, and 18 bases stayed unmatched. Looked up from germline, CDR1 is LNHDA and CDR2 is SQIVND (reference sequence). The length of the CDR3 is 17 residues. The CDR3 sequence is CATLGQDTQSWNQPQHF. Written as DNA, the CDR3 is TGTGCCACTTTGGGACAGGATACTCAGTCCTGGAATCAGCCCCAGCATTTT.

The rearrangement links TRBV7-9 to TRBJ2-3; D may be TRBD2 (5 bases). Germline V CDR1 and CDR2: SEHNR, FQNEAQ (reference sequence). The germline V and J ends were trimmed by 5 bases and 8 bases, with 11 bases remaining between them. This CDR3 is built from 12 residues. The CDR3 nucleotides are TGTGCCAGCAGCGGACTTATCTCTACGCAGTATTTT. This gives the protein CASSGLISTQYF.

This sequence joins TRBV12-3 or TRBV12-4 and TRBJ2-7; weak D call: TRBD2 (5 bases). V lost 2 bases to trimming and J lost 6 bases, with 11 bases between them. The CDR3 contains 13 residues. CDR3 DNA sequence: TGTGCCAGCAGTTTACATGGAGGACCCGAGCAGTACTTC. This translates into CASSLHGGPEQYF.

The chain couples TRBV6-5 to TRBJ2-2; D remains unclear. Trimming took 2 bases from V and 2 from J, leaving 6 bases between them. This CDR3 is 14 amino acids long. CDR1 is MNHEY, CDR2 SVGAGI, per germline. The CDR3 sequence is CASSYGGNTGELFF. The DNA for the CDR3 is TGTGCCAGCAGTTACGGCGGCAACACCGGGGAGCTGTTTTTT.

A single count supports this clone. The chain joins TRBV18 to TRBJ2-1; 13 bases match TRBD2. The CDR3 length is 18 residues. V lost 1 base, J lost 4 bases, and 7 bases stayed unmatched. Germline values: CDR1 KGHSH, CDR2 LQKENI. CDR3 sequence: CASSPLGLAGALYNEQFF. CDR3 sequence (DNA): TGTGCCAGCTCACCACTAGGACTAGCGGGAGCTCTATACAATGAGCAGTTCTTC.

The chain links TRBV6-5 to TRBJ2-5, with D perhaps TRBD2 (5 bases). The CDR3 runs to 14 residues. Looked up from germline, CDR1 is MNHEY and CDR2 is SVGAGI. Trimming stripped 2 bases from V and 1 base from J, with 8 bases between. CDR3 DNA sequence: TGTGCCAGCAGTTACGGCGAGGGCCAAGAGACCCAGTACTTC. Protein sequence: CASSYGEGQETQYF.

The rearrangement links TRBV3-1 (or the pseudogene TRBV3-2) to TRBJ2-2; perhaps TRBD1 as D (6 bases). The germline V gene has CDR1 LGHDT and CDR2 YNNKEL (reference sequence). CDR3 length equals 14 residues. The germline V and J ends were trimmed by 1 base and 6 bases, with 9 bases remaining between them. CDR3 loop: CASSQAGAAGELFF. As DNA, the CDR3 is TGTGCCAGCAGCCAAGCAGGGGCCGCCGGGGAGCTGTTTTTT.

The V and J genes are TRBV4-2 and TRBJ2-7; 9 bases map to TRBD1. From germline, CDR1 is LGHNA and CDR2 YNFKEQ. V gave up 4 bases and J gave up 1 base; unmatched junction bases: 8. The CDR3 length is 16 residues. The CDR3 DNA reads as TGTGCCAGCAGCCCAAGCCCCGGGACAGGGTCCTACGAGCAGTACTTC. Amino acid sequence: CASSPSPGTGSYEQYF.

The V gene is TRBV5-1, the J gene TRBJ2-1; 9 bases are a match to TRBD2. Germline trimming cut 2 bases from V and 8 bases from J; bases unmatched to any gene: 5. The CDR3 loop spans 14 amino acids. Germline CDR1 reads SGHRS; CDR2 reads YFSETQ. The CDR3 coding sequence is TGCGCCAGCAGCTTTAGCGGGAGAGGGGATGAGCAGTTCTTC. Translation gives CASSFSGRGDEQFF.